The following is a T cell receptor beta chain sequence with its context. Its antigen is as yet unknown. The data stem from a study of OX40 agonist ivuxolimab in advanced cancers. Findings and caveats of the study: CD4+ and CD8+ blood T cells expanded clonally by week 6 at 0.1 to 3.0 mg/kg.

Profiling relied on immunoSEQ multiplex PCR, and the TCRdb table lists in-frame clones only, not all of them. The table records roughly 30,000 clones, approximately 86% of them present only once. CDR1 and CDR2 from the germline V gene are SQVTM and ANQGSEA. V was cut by 3 bases and J by 1 base, with 3 bases left in between. The CDR3 totals 11 residues. This clonotype originated in an adult with an advanced solid tumor such as melanoma, head and neck, liver or kidney cancer. Source: CD4+ or CD8+ T cells sorted from blood, taken in a trial of the OX40 agonist ivuxolimab. The J gene is TRBJ1-1, the V gene TRBV29-1, with D hard to call. DNA of the CDR3: TGCAGCGTTGACGAGAACACTGAAGCTTTCTTT. It translates to CSVDENTEAFF.